This paragraph reports one T cell receptor (beta chain). Its cognate antigen is unknown. This sample was taken from a study of neurological immune-mediated disorders. 5'RACE employing 10-nucleotide random UMIs yielded the cDNA. TCRdb ran MiXCR on the 5' RACE reads and lists one entry per CDR3 protein. Of tens of thousands of distinct CDR3 sequences listed, nearly 3.5% are singletons. Study-wide findings and caveats: No CDR3 amino acid sequences recurred among expanded clones across subjects, suggesting private repertoires in all groups. The study phylogenetically grouped the repertoires of 18 of 34 multiple sclerosis patients into one related-CDR3 cluster, a possible signature.

The clonotype comes from a middle-aged man with multiple sclerosis. The sequenced material came from PBMCs.

The CDR3 region is CASSPDSLRGYTF. DNA for the CDR3: TGTGCCAGCAGTCCGGACAGCCTTCGAGGCTACACCTTC. The V and J genes are TRBV12-3 or TRBV12-4 and TRBJ1-2; possibly TRBD1 for D (6 bases). V was trimmed by 5 bases and J by 8 bases, leaving 15 bases between them. This CDR3 spans 13 amino acids.